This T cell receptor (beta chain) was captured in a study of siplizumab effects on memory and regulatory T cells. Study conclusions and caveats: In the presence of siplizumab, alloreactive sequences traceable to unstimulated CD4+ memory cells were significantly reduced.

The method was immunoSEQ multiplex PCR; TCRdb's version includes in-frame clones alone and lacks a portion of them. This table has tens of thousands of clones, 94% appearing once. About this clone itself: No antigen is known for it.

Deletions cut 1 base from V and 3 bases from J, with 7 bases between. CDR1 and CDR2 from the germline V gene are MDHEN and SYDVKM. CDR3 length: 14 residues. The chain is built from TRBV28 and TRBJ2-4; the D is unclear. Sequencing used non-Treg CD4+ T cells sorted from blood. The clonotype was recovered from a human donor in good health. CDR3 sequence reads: CASSLLGIKNIQYF. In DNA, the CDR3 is TGTGCCAGCAGTTTATTAGGGATCAAAAACATTCAGTACTTC.